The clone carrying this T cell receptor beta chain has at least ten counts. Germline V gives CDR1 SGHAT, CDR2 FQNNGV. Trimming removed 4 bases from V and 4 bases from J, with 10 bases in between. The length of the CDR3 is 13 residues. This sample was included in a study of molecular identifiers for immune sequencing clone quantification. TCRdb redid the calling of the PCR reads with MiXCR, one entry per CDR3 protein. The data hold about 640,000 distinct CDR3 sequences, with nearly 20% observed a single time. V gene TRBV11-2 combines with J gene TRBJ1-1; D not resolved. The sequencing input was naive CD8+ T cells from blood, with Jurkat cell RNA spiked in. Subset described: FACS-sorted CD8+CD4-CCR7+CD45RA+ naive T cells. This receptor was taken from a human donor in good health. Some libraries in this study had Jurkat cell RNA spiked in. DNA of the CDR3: TGTGCCAGCAGCTCCGTGATGGGCACTGAAGCTTTCTTT. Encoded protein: CASSSVMGTEAFF.